These 20 T cell receptor beta chains were sequenced from one sample in a study of kidney transplant recipient with SARS-CoV-2 infection. TCRdb re-called the reads through MiXCR, storing one row per CDR3 protein. The sample includes fewer than 250,000 distinct CDR3 sequences, 25% to 30% of them seen just once. The input for sequencing was a blood sample, taken at baseline and on day 111 from a kidney transplant recipient. These receptors originate from a male patient aged 25 to 39 who had COVID-19 and was a kidney transplant recipient. Some T cells may originate from the graft donor.

In this sample, this clonotype turned up many times. CDR3 in DNA: TGTGCCAGCAGTGCATGTGGTAGCTACACTTTCTCTGAGACCCAGTACTTC. It specifies CASSACGSYTFSETQYF. The chain carries TRBV21-1 and TRBJ2-5. TRBV21-1 corresponds to a pseudogene. The CDR3 consists of 17 residues.

A remark on this clonotype: A clone one base away is much larger, so this may be a read error. This chain uses TRBV20-1 with TRBJ2-7, with D perhaps matching TRBD2 (5 bases). From germline, CDR1 is DFQATT and CDR2 SNEGSKA (reference sequence). The CDR3 runs to 12 residues. This CDR3 is CGAPDETGEQYF. DNA for the CDR3: TGCGGTGCGCCGGACGAGACGGGGGAGCAGTACTTC.

This clonotype came up many times. This chain connects TRBV14 to TRBJ1-2, with TRBD1 matching over 7 bases. CDR1 is SGHDN and CDR2 is FVKESK in the germline V gene. The CDR3 covers 17 residues. Germline trimming cut 4 bases from V and 2 bases from J; bases unmatched to any gene: 13. The chain's CDR3 is CASSLRQGPLGNYGYTF. The CDR3 DNA reads as TGTGCCAGCAGCCTTCGACAGGGTCCATTGGGGAACTATGGCTACACCTTC.

On this clonotype itself: Given a much more abundant clone one base away, this may be a read error. The chain is built from TRBV5-4 and TRBJ1-2; D is uncertain. V lost 7 bases, J lost 4 bases, and 23 bases lay in between. CDR3 length: 16 residues. Germline V gene sequence: CDR1 SGHNT, CDR2 YYREEE (reference sequence). Written as DNA, the CDR3 is TGTGCCAGCGATACTTGCGTACCAGGAAAGACCTATGGCTACACCTTC. Encoded protein: CASDTCVPGKTYGYTF.

Note on this clonotype: A much larger clone lies one base from this, so it may be a read error. This sequence joins TRBV10-3 and TRBJ1-5, with D possibly TRBD1 on 5 matching bases. V dropped 8 bases and J dropped 8 bases, with 19 bases sitting between them. The germline CDR1 and CDR2 sequences are ENHRY and SYGVKD. CDR3 size: 14 residues. In nucleotides, the CDR3 is TGTGCCATCGAGCCCGGGGCCGGCCGGGAGCCCCAGCATTTT. Amino acid sequence: CAIEPGAGREPQHF.

The table lists this clonotype with many counts. J is TRBJ2-1 and V is TRBV11-1, with D unclear. The germline CDR1 and CDR2 sequences are SGHAT and FQDESV (reference sequence). This CDR3 has 14 residues. The V and J ends lost 1 base and 4 bases respectively, with 8 bases between them. CDR3 bases: TGTGCCAGCAGCTTAGTTCGCCAGTACAATGAGCAGTTCTTC. It is translated as CASSLVRQYNEQFF.

This clonotype was observed at least ten times. This chain links TRBV10-2 with TRBJ1-2; D ambiguous. Germline V lookup: CDR1 WSHSY, CDR2 SAAADI. The CDR3 is 17 amino acids. Trimming left V 5 bases short and J 4 bases short, with 23 bases between. The CDR3 sequence is CASSHNCTSRKTYGYTF. In nucleotides, the CDR3 is TGCGCCAGCAGTCATAATTGCACTTCTAGAAAGACCTATGGCTACACCTTC.

This clonotype was seen at least ten times. The chain combines TRBV5-1 with TRBJ1-3; D is uncertain. V was pared by 4 bases and J by 0 bases, with 8 bases between. Germline CDR1 reads SGHRS; CDR2 reads YFSETQ. The CDR3 spans 14 residues. The CDR3 nucleotides are TGCGCCAGCAGCCCAGACATCTCTGGAAACACCATATATTTT. Translating gives CASSPDISGNTIYF.

This clonotype was counted many times. The rearrangement joins TRBV3-2 to TRBJ1-4; the D call in the table, TRBD1, was not verified against the DNA. TRBV3-2 constitutes a pseudogene. The CDR3 runs to 12 residues. For the CDR3, the DNA is TGTGCCAGCAGCCGGCTTGGGGGAAAACTGTTTTTT. Translating gives CASSRLGGKLFF.

This clonotype has a count of ten or more. This chain uses TRBV19 with TRBJ1-5; 7 nucleotides match TRBD1. The CDR3 covers 12 residues. From germline, CDR1 is LNHDA and CDR2 SQIVND (reference sequence). With V trimmed by 8 bases and J by 5 bases, 3 bases remained unmatched. CDR3 sequence: CASAGTDQPQHF. The CDR3 DNA reads TGTGCCAGTGCCGGGACAGATCAGCCCCAGCATTTT.

There are many counts of this clonotype. The rearrangement links TRBV5-6 to TRBJ1-2; no clear D. In germline, CDR1 is SGHDT, CDR2 YYEEEE. V was shortened by 7 bases and J by 4 bases, with 23 bases between the two germline ends. The CDR3 length is 16 residues. The CDR3 bases are TGTGCCAGCTCCATTCGCAATAGTCGAAAGACCTATGGCTACACCTTC. It codes for CASSIRNSRKTYGYTF.

This clonotype was counted at least ten times. The chain joins TRBV5-3 to TRBJ1-2; D is unclear. TRBV5-3 is an ORF; its function is uncertain. V was cut by 6 bases and J by 4 bases, with 22 bases left in between. The CDR3 covers 16 residues. CDR3 DNA sequence: TGTGCCAGAAATTGCGTAGTGGTGAGAAAGACCTATGGCTACACCTTC. This gives the protein CARNCVVVRKTYGYTF.

This clonotype was seen just once. This may come from a read error, since a much larger clone is one base off. The V gene is TRBV19, the J gene TRBJ2-2; D may be TRBD1 (6 bases). The CDR3 consists of 14 residues. Germline-derived CDR1 and CDR2 are LNHDA and SQIVND (reference sequence). The chain's CDR3 is CTSMPRGGTGELFF. The DNA for the CDR3 is TGTACCAGTATGCCCAGGGGTGGCACCGGGGAGCTGTTTTTT.

This clonotype was seen repeatedly, ten times or more. The V and J genes are TRBV12-3 or TRBV12-4 and TRBJ1-2; D unresolved. The CDR3 consists of 17 residues. Trimming cost V 5 bases and J 4 bases, with 23 bases left between them. The CDR3 DNA reads as TGTGCCAGCAGTGCATTCAACAGCTTCCGAAAGACCTATGGCTACACCTTC. It specifies CASSAFNSFRKTYGYTF.

This clonotype showed up many times. The genes are TRBV3-1 and TRBJ1-1; no clear D gene. There are 17 residues in the CDR3. Germline V CDR1 and CDR2: LGHDT, YNNKEL (reference sequence). Trimming left V 3 bases short and J 4 bases short, with 21 bases between. As DNA, the CDR3 is TGTGCCAGCAGCCAGGCGTCTCCCATTTCAATTCGCACTGAAGCTTTCTTT. It encodes CASSQASPISIRTEAFF.

For this clonotype: This may arise from a read error, as a much more abundant clone is one base away. The chain uses TRBV7-9 and TRBJ1-4; TRBD1 aligns across 11 bases. The germline V gene has CDR1 SEHNR and CDR2 FQNEAQ (reference sequence). CDR3 length: 16 amino acids. V was clipped by 2 bases and J by 7 bases; unmatched bases: 6. The CDR3 here is CASSLLAGTGGEKLFF. The CDR3 DNA is TGTGCCAGCAGCTTATTGGCCGGGACAGGGGGTGAAAAACTGTTTTTT.

This clonotype was observed at least ten times. V gene TRBV3-1 combines with J gene TRBJ2-3, with 9 bases identical to TRBD2. V shed 0 bases, J shed 2 bases, and the junction held 9 bases outside the gene matches. The germline V gene has CDR1 LGHDT and CDR2 YNNKEL (reference sequence). The length of the CDR3 is 18 residues. CDR3 in DNA: TGTGCCAGCAGCCAAGATTTTCCTAGCGGGGCCAACACAGATACGCAGTATTTT. Translation: CASSQDFPSGANTDTQYF.

This clonotype showed up many times. This chain uses TRBV6-5 with TRBJ2-1, with D maybe TRBD1 (5 bases). V lost 4 bases, J lost 9 bases, and 16 bases lay in between. There are 14 residues in the CDR3. Per germline, CDR1 MNHEY and CDR2 SVGAGI. The CDR3: CASSFEGVVGEQFF. As DNA, the CDR3 is TGTGCCAGCAGTTTTGAAGGGGTCGTTGGTGAGCAGTTCTTC.

This clonotype occurred many times. This rearrangement joins TRBV7-4 to TRBJ1-2; D is uncertain. Looked up from germline, CDR1 is SGHVT and CDR2 is SQSDAQ. The CDR3 sequence is 17 residues long. Trimming stripped 5 bases from V and 4 bases from J, with 23 bases between. CDR3: CASSRPSSARKTYGYTF. Written as DNA, the CDR3 is TGTGCCAGCAGCCGTCCCAGTTCAGCTCGAAAGACCTATGGCTACACCTTC.

There are many counts of this clonotype. The chain has TRBV5-6 and TRBJ2-7; 14 bases map to TRBD2. The germline V gene has CDR1 SGHDT and CDR2 YYEEEE. The CDR3 extends over 17 amino acids. V lost 4 bases and J lost 4; bases outside the gene matches: 10. CDR3 DNA: TGTGCCAGCAGCCTGGCCCTGGGGACTAGCGGGAGTTACGAGCAGTACTTC. Amino acid sequence: CASSLALGTSGSYEQYF.